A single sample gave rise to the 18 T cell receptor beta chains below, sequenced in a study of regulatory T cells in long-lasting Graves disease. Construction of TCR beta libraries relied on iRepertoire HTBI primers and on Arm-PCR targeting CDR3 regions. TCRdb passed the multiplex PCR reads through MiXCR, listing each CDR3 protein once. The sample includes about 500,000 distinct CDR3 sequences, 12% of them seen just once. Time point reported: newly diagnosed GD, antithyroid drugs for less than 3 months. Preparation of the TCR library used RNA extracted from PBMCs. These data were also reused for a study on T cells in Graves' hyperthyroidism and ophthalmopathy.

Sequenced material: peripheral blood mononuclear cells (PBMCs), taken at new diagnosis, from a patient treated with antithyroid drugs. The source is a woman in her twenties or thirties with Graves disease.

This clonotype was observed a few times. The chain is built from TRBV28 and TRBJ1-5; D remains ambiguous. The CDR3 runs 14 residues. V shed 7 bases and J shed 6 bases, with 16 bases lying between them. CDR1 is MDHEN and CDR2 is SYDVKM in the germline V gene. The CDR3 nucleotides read TGTGCCAGCATGGCGGGAGGGTCAACTCAGCCCCAGCATTTT. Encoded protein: CASMAGGSTQPQHF.

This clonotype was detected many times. CDR3 DNA sequence: TGTGCCAGCAGCCTTCAGGGACAGGGGGAGTACGAGCAGTACTTC. This sequence encodes CASSLQGQGEYEQYF. The chain has TRBV7-3 and TRBJ2-7; 11 bases align to TRBD1. The germline V gene encodes CDR1 SGHTA and CDR2 FQGTGA. The CDR3 sequence is 15 residues long. Trimming cost V 5 bases and J 4 bases; bases outside gene matches: 7.

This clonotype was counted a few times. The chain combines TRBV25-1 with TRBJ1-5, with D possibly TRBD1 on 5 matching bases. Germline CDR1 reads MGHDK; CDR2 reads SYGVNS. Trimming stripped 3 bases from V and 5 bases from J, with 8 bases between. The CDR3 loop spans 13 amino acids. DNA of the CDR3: TGTGCCAGCAGTGAGCCGGGGGATCAGCCCCAGCATTTT. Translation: CASSEPGDQPQHF.

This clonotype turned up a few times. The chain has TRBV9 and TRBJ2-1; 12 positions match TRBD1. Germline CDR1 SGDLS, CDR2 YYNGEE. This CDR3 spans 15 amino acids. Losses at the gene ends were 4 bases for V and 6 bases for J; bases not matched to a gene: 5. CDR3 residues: CASSKRDRGPNEQFF. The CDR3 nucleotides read TGTGCCAGCAGCAAGCGGGACAGGGGGCCCAATGAGCAGTTCTTC.

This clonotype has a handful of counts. The CDR3 DNA sequence: TGCAGCGTTGTGACAGAAACCTACGAGCAGTACTTC. This sequence encodes CSVVTETYEQYF. The chain couples TRBV29-1 to TRBJ2-7, with TRBD1 as a possible D gene (5 bases). CDR1 is SQVTM and CDR2 is ANQGSEA in the germline V gene. CDR3 length equals 12 residues. V dropped 4 bases and J dropped 2 bases, with 9 bases sitting between them.

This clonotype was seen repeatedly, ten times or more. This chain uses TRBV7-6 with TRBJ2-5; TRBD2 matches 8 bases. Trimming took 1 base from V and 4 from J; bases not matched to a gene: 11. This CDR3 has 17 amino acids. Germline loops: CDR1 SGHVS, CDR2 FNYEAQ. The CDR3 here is CASSLGGLAVGRETQYF. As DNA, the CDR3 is TGTGCCAGCAGCTTAGGTGGACTAGCAGTTGGGAGAGAGACCCAGTACTTC.

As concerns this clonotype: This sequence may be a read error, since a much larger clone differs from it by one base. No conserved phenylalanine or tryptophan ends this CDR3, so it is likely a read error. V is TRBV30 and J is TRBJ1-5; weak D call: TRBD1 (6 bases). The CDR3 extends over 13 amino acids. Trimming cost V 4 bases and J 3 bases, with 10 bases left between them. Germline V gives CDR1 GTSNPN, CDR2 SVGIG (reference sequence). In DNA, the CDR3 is TGTGCCTGGACACAGGGCTCCAATCAGCCCCAGCATGTT. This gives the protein CAWTQGSNQPQHV.

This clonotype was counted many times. The CDR3 is CASSYRRGPNTGELFF. CDR3 coding DNA: TGTGCCAGCAGTTACCGTAGGGGTCCGAACACCGGGGAGCTGTTTTTT. The chain is built from TRBV6-2 or TRBV6-3 and TRBJ2-2; D might be TRBD1 (5 bases). Germline CDR1 MNHEY, CDR2 SVGEGT. Trimming shortened V by 2 bases and J by 0 bases, and 10 bases separated the two germline ends. The CDR3 totals 16 residues.

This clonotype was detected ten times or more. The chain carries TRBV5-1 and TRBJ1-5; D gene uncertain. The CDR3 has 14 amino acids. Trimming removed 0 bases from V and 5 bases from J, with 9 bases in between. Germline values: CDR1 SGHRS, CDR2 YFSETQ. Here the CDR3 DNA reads TGCGCCAGCAGCTTGGAAGGCGGATATCAGCCCCAGCATTTT. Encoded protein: CASSLEGGYQPQHF.

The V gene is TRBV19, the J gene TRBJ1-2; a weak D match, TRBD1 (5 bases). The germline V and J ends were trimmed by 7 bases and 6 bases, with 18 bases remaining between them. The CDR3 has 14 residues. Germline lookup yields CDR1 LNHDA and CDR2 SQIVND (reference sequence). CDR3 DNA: TGTGCCAGTACCATTTTGGGGGAAAATCATGGCTACACCTTC. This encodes CASTILGENHGYTF.

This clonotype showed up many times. The DNA of the CDR3 is TGCAGTGCTAGGAAGGTTGGGCTACAGGACGATGGCTACACCTTC. It encodes CSARKVGLQDDGYTF. This rearrangement joins TRBV20-1 to TRBJ1-2; perhaps TRBD1 as D (5 bases). V was pared by 3 bases and J by 6 bases, with 20 bases between. Per the germline V gene, CDR1 is DFQATT and CDR2 is SNEGSKA (reference sequence). The CDR3 spans 15 residues.

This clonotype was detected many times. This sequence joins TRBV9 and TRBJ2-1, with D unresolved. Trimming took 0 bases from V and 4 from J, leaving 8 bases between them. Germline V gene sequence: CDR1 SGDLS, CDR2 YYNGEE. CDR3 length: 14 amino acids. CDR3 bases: TGTGCCAGCAGCGTAGTCCAGTCGTACAATGAGCAGTTCTTC. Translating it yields CASSVVQSYNEQFF.

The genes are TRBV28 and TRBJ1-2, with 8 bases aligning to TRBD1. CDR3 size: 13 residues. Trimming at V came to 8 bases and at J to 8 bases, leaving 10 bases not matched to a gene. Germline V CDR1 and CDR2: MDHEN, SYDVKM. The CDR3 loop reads CASAGQGRRGYTF. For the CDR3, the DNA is TGTGCCAGCGCCGGACAGGGCCGTCGCGGCTACACCTTC.

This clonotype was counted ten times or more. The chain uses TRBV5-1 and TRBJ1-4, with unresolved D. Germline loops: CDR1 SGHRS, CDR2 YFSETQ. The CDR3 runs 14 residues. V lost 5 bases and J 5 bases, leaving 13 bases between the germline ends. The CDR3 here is CASSSTASNEKLFF. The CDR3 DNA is TGCGCCAGCAGTAGTACAGCATCGAATGAAAAACTGTTTTTT.

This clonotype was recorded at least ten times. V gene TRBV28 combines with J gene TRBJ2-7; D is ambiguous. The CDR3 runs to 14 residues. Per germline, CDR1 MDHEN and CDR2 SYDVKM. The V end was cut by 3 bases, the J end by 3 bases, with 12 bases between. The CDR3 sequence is CASSLQGPHYEQYF. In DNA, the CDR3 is TGTGCCAGCAGTTTGCAAGGGCCCCACTACGAGCAGTACTTC.

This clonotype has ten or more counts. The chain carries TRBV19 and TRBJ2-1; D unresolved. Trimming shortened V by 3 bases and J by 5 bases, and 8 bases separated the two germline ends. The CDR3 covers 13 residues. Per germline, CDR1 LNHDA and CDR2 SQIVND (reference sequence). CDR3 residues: CASSIYGDNEQFF. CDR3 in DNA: TGTGCCAGTAGTATTTATGGAGACAATGAGCAGTTCTTC.

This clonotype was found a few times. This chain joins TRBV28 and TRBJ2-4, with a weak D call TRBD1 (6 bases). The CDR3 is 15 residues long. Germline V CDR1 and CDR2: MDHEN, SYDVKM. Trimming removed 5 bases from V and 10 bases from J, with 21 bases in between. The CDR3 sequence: CASSTPTGQKRIQYF. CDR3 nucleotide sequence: TGTGCCAGCAGTACCCCGACAGGTCAAAAAAGGATTCAGTACTTC.

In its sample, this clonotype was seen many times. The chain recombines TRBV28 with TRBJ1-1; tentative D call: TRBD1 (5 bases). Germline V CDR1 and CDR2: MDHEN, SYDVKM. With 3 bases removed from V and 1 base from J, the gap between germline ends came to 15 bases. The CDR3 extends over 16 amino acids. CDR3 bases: TGTGCCAGCAGTTTGAGATTGACAGCCACGAACACTGAAGCTTTCTTT. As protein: CASSLRLTATNTEAFF.